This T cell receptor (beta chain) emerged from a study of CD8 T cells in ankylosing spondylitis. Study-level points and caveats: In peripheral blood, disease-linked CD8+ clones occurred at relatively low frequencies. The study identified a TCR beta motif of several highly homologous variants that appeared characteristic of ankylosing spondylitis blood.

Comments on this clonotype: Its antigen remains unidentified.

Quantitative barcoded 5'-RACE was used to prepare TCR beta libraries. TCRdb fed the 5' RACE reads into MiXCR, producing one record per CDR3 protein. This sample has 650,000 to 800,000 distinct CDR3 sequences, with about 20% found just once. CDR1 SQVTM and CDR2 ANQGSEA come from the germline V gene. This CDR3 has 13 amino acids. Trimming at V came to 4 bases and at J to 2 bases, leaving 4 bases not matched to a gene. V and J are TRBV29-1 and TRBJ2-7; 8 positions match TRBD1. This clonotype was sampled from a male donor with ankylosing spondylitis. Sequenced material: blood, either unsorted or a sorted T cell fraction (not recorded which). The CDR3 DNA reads TGCAGCGTTGTGACAGGGGCCCCCTACGAGCAGTACTTC. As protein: CSVVTGAPYEQYF.